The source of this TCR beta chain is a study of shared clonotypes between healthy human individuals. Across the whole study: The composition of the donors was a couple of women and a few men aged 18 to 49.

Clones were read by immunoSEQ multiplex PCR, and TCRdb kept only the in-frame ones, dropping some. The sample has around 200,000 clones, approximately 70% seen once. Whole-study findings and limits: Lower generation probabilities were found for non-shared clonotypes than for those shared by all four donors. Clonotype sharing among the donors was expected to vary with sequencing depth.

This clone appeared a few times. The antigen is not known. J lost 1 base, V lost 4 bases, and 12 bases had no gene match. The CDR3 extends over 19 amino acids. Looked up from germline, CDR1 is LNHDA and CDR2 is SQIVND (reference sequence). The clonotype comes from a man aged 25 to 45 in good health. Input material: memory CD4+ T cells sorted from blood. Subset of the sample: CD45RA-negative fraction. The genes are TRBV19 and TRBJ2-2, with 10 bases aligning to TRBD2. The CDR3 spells CASSSPSSGSMGNTGELFF. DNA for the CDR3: TGTGCCAGTAGTAGTCCGTCTAGCGGGAGTATGGGGAACACCGGGGAGCTGTTTTTT.